The subject of this entry is one TCR beta chain. This clone has only a few counts. Its antigen specificity is not known. Within one base of it there is no much larger clone, and no base qualities were kept. These data originate in a study of cytomegalovirus exposure and HLA in healthy donors (TCRdb year 2017). For the study in its entirety: In an earlier analysis of fewer than 750 of the donors, approximately 300 Gb of sequence data and 90 million to 120 million unique TCR beta sequences from 150 million to 200 million T cells were reported. Approximately 310 gigabases of sequencing data and tens of millions of unique TCR sequences were included in an early release covering 550 to 800 HLA-typed donors. Among the roughly 430 genotyped donors, approximately 82% belonged to the genetic ancestry cluster associated with self-reported Caucasian donors. The aim of the study was to test whether cataloging public T cell receptors could identify signatures of past pathogen exposure. The study used immunosequencing to profile the T cell repertoires of several hundred subjects and linked those repertoires to cytomegalovirus serostatus. Along with the approximately 700-subject first cohort, a separate validation cohort of 120 different subjects was used. The study combined high-throughput TCR immunosequencing, statistical association of individual TCRs with disease status, and machine learning to predict cytomegalovirus infection status. To study patterns of TCR occurrence, a later analysis re-analyzed previously published TCR beta repertoires from around 700 donors and added high-resolution HLA genotyping. In the later analysis, no new phenotypic data were used to find candidate immune exposures; instead, reliance was placed on TCR beta sequences and their occurrence across donors. An earlier analysis of some 500 of the donors applied high-throughput TCR beta sequencing to assess whether each TCR beta V gene segment acted as functional or pseudogenic. Donor age, sex, ethnicity and CMV serostatus were collected together with the repertoire data. A later genetic analysis used genome-wide SNP genotypes for 398 of the 666 donors, treating that subset as a discovery cohort. Every repertoire in the discovery cohort had been generated on one and the same sequencing platform. HLA typing included class I and class II loci at four-digit resolution. Typing coverage differed by locus: A, B, C, DRB1 and DQB1 were typed in about 620-640 donors, DQA1 in about 560, DPA1 in 606, and DPB1 in around 490. Because of strong linkage in the cohort, roughly five DR-DQ haplotypes were treated as single units for association and clustering. Among 300 to 450 genotyped donors of the cohort, an average of 235,054 unique TCR beta nucleotide sequences were sequenced per donor, roughly 20% of them non-productive.

The cohort comprised 666 healthy bone marrow donors. All cohort members were sampled while nominally healthy, although unrecorded immune exposures were likely present. The donor was CMV seropositive and belonged to the group of about 290 seropositive cohort members. Each donor provided a peripheral blood sample, and peripheral blood mononuclear cells were used for TCR beta sequencing. The Qiagen DNeasy Blood Extraction Kit was used to extract genomic DNA from the blood cell samples. The method behind the library was the immunoSEQ multiplex PCR assay. For the multiplex PCR, a mixture combining 60 forward primers for TCR Vbeta segments and 13 reverse primers for TCR Jbeta segments was used. A multiplex PCR assay on genomic DNA amplified the CDR3 region of rearranged TCR beta genes. The amplified TCR beta libraries were sequenced on the Illumina HiSeq System as 87-base-pair reads. As for the original processing: A later analysis counted approximately 76 million unique TCR beta chains across the 500 to 850 repertoires, and around 9.9 million of these chains were shared by at least two donors. To remove PCR and sequencing errors, raw reads were error-corrected and collapsed into unique sequences using a nearest-neighbor algorithm that merged closely related sequences. V, D and J gene segments were assigned by aligning CDR3 sequences to IMGT reference sequences. For a sequence to be retained, a match of at least six nucleotides to both a V gene segment and a J gene segment was required. A rearrangement counted as productive if the CDR3 had no stop codons and remained in frame with V and J, and every other rearrangement counted as non-productive. CDR3 was defined by IMGT convention, running from the second conserved V-encoded cysteine to the conserved J-encoded phenylalanine. The earlier analysis of some 600 of the donors excluded sequences that lacked an unambiguous match to a single V gene segment. In an earlier analysis of approximately 590 of the donors, a V segment was called functional when productive rearrangements were above 56.7%, and segregating when the standard deviation between donors exceeded 5%. A statistical classification framework was built for diagnosing cytomegalovirus status from the catalog of TCR beta chain sequences. In a later analysis, V and J genes were assigned by comparing TCR nucleotide sequences against IMGT/GENE-DB human TR gene sequences. In a later analysis, CDR3 sequences and most-parsimonious VDJ recombination scenarios were assigned using the TCRdist pipeline. A later analysis defined each TCR beta chain by its CDR3 amino acid sequence plus V-gene family, and excluded reads lacking a unique V-gene family. In a later analysis, 450 to 600 highly shared, low-generation-probability nucleotide sequences were removed to address suspected cross-contamination and a sequencing artifact. In a later analysis, a clonal expansion index was calculated for each public chain from normalized within-repertoire ranks of inferred template counts. In a later analysis, generation probabilities were computed with a VDJ recombination model fitted to out-of-frame rearrangements, and the resulting probabilities were checked against IGoR. In a later analysis, TCR-TCR, TCR-HLA and TCR-CMV co-occurrence was scored with hypergeometric tests, and a repertoire-size bias correction was applied to TCR pairs. In a later analysis, false discovery rates were estimated by permuting HLA or CMV assignments 20 times. In a later analysis, co-occurring TCRs were grouped with DBSCAN, and TCRdist sequence similarity was added when clustering was performed within HLA-allele-positive subsets. Repertoires with fewer than 30,000 or more than 120,000 public chains were left out of co-occurrence clustering, as were about 5 repertoires with anomalous nucleotide sharing. TCRdb carries this immuneACCESS record with in-frame sequences only. Its versions omit some clonotypes, under half of them owing to an unresolved V gene in the studies checked, with the rest unexplained. For V, J and clone size, that table is used; D and trimming come from the DNA. In all, the sample holds tens of thousands of clones, and approximately 71% of those were seen once. About a third of the sample belongs to the ten largest clones.

Via the germline V gene, CDR1 is MNHEY and CDR2 SVGAGI. Trimming at the junction amounts to 6 bases on V and 2 bases on J, and the germline ends lie 17 bases apart. From its cysteine to its phenylalanine, the CDR3 spans 15 amino acids. Only CDR3 DNA remains: 45 bases, in frame from the first base. The paper as a whole reports these results and caveats: The cohort was sequenced for TCR beta chains only, and without alpha or paired-chain data the features that could be detected were limited. The sequencing pipeline was judged likely to have produced a cluster of highly shared sequence variants as a technical artifact. Assigning TCR associations to individual alleles was difficult when HLA alleles, especially DR and DQ, strongly co-occurred. In both the original and validation cohorts, the classifier was reported to diagnose cytomegalovirus status with high specificity and sensitivity. The study listed approximately 150 TCR beta chains as associated with cytomegalovirus. In a later analysis, the rate of TCR association differed among HLA loci, with DRB1 alleles having the most associated TCRs and HLA-C alleles having the fewest. The only immune exposure information available for the cohort was CMV serostatus. A few of the identified cytomegalovirus-associated TCR beta chains were confirmed in vitro to be specific for cytomegalovirus antigens. According to a later analysis, parvovirus B19, influenza, CMV and Epstein-Barr virus appeared linked to several top co-occurrence clusters. Some IMGT-functional V segments, including TRBV6-2 and TRBV6-3, could not be told apart with the 87-base-pair reads, so those segments were excluded. It was suggested by the authors that the approach could potentially be generalized to other disease states and immunological phenotypes. Specific HLA alleles were associated with over 15,000 TCR beta sequences at a false discovery rate of 0.05 in a later analysis. The earlier analysis of fewer than 750 of the donors excluded roughly 17 rarely observed V segments, including chromosome 9 orphons, because counts were too low. While some public TCRs were present in many individuals, most TCR sequences turned up only very rarely across donors. Broadly in line with IMGT annotations, most TCR beta V segments showed up in productive rearrangements about 87% or about 30% of the time in an earlier analysis of approximately 640 of the donors. HLA typing was unavailable for some donors at each locus, so association tests used only the typed subset. A further reported finding was that TCR beta sequences accurately predicted the HLA-A and HLA-B alleles for most subjects in the first cohort. Most CMV-associated TCR beta chains appeared to be HLA-restricted in a later analysis, and the HLA associations seemed to be driven largely by CMV exposure. In a later genetic analysis, a missense DCLRE1C variant was associated with V-gene and J-gene trimming of TCR beta chains, and the association was replicated in an independent cohort. Compared with equally common non-associated chains, HLA-associated TCR beta chains in a later analysis were more clonally expanded and had lower generation probabilities. The presence/absence analyses assumed that sequencing depth was roughly uniform across donors, and that assumption may not be true. In a later genetic analysis, fewer N-insertions in productive TCRs were reported among donors in an Asian-associated ancestry cluster than the roughly 700-donor mean. Linkage disequilibrium might explain the correlated functional status among segregating V segments, but an unknown experimental factor could not be ruled out.

The rearranged segments are TRBV6-5 and TRBJ2-7; a weak D assignment points to TRBD1 (6 bases agree). The sample consisted of PBMCs. The origin of this receptor is a man aged 35 to 55 in good health and CMV-seropositive. The DNA reads TGTGCCAGCAGCCGTGACAGGTCCCCCACCTACGAGCAGTACTTC. It codes for CASSRDRSPTYEQYF.